This T cell receptor beta chain was obtained from a study of blood T cells in healthy people across ages. Findings and limits, study-wide: Possibly confounding the expanded clonotype changes was the fact that donor CMV status was unknown. Without sorted subsets, naive and antigen-experienced compartments could not be conclusively compared.

For the second PCR, which ran for about 7 to 11 cycles, a sample-barcoded 5' primer and a J-beta primer mix were used. TCRdb passed the 5' RACE reads through MiXCR, listing each CDR3 protein once. The repertoire includes some 890,000 distinct CDR3 sequences, 25% to 35% of them detected once, and more than 8.5% sits in the top ten. Germline V gene data show CDR1 as MNHNY and CDR2 as SVGAGI (reference sequence). The CDR3 totals 14 residues. With V trimmed by 2 bases and J by 2 bases, 2 bases remained unmatched. This clonotype showed up just a few times. Its specificity is not known. The same data also went into a second study, on T cells of mothers and their children. According to that study: Nine systemically healthy Caucasian donors: three mothers, six children. The study obtained over 9 million TCR beta CDR3 reads per mother and around 3 million per child.

The chain is built from TRBV6-6 and TRBJ1-2, with 7 bases that match TRBD1. Sequencing used blood. The sequence was collected from a woman in her thirties or forties in good health. Here the CDR3 reads CASSYRGQNYGYTF. The CDR3, as DNA: TGTGCCAGCAGTTACCGGGGACAGAACTATGGCTACACCTTC.